One sample yielded the 26 T cell receptor beta chains listed below, sequenced in a study of blood T cell repertoires in COVID-19. Profiled with immunoSEQ multiplex PCR; TCRdb holds only in-frame clones, not every one. The sample yields fewer than 150,000 clones, about 78% seen once. Sample: peripheral blood. All receptors derive from a man aged 60 to 69 who had recovered from COVID-19.

The chain uses TRBV7-2 and TRBJ1-5, with D unclear. The CDR3 is 12 amino acids. In germline, CDR1 is SGHTA, CDR2 FQGNSA. Trimming shortened V by 4 bases and J by 6 bases, and 7 bases separated the two germline ends. DNA of the CDR3: TGTGCCAGCAGCTCCCCCTTTCAGCCCCAGCATTTT. This codes for CASSSPFQPQHF.

CDR3: CASSPGPNTGELFF. As DNA, the CDR3 is TGTGCCAGCAGCCCCGGTCCGAACACCGGGGAGCTGTTTTTT. This chain connects TRBV11-3 to TRBJ2-2; D remains ambiguous. V lost 5 bases and J lost 0, with 7 bases in between. The CDR3 consists of 14 residues. In germline, CDR1 is SGHNT, CDR2 YENEEA. The full variable domain, its missing parts supplied by reference TRBV11-3 and TRBJ2-2, is EAGVVQSPRYKIIEKKQPVAFWCNPISGHNTLYWYLQNLGQGPELLIRYENEEAVDDSQLPKDRFSAERLKGVDSTLKIQPAELGDSAVYLCASSPGPNTGELFFGEGSRLTVL.

This clone was seen only a few times. This chain uses TRBV20-1 with TRBJ2-7; D gene ambiguous. The V end lost 0 bases, the J end lost 7 bases, and 7 bases lay between the germline ends. Looked up from germline, CDR1 is DFQATT and CDR2 is SNEGSKA (reference sequence). CDR3 length: 11 residues. The CDR3 loop is CSARDISEQYF. CDR3 bases: TGCAGTGCTAGAGATATTAGTGAGCAGTACTTC.

The chain uses TRBV9 and TRBJ2-7, with 7 bases aligning to TRBD1. V dropped 0 bases and J dropped 5; count of bases not matched to a gene: 5. Germline-derived CDR1 and CDR2 are SGDLS and YYNGEE. CDR3 length equals 14 residues. Here the CDR3 DNA reads TGTGCCAGCAGCGTAGGGCCCGACAGGGACGAGCAGTACTTC. Residues: CASSVGPDRDEQYF.

The chain employs TRBV5-5 and TRBJ1-1; no firm D call. Per the germline V gene, CDR1 is SGHKS and CDR2 is YYEKEE (reference sequence). The CDR3 runs 13 residues. Trimming shortened V by 9 bases and J by 7 bases, and 19 bases separated the two germline ends. The DNA for the CDR3 is TGTGCCACCTCCGAGGAAGGATTGATTGAAGCTTTCTTT. Translated, it gives CATSEEGLIEAFF.

This sequence joins TRBV18 and TRBJ2-5; D remains unclear. The CDR3 loop spans 12 amino acids. Germline CDR1 is KGHSH and CDR2 is LQKENI. V was shortened by 3 bases and J by 0 bases, with 2 bases between the two germline ends. The CDR3 nucleotides read TGTGCCAGCTCACCCAACCAAGAGACCCAGTACTTC. It encodes CASSPNQETQYF.

The chain carries TRBV4-2 and TRBJ1-2, with a possible D match to TRBD1 (5 bases). The CDR3 length is 16 residues. Per the germline V gene, CDR1 is LGHNA and CDR2 is YNFKEQ. V lost 0 bases and J lost 2, with 13 bases in between. CDR3 protein: CASSQEYGRENYGYTF. CDR3 sequence (DNA): TGTGCCAGCAGCCAAGAATATGGCAGGGAAAACTATGGCTACACCTTC.

This sequence joins TRBV5-4 and TRBJ1-3; the match to TRBD1 covers 8 bases. V shed 2 bases, J shed 7 bases, and the junction held 8 bases outside the gene matches. Germline V lookup: CDR1 SGHNT, CDR2 YYREEE (reference sequence). The CDR3 totals 15 residues. CDR3 sequence (DNA): TGTGCCAGCAGCTTCCCTACAGGGGGAAGTAACACCATATATTTT. Translated: CASSFPTGGSNTIYF. The whole variable domain, remainder taken from reference TRBV5-4 and TRBJ1-3, is ETGVTQSPTHLIKTRGQQVTLRCSSQSGHNTVSWYQQALGQGPQFIFQYYREEENGRGNFPPRFSGLQFPNYSSELNVNALELDDSALYLCASSFPTGGSNTIYFGEGSWLTVV.

The rearrangement uses TRBV3-1 (or the pseudogene TRBV3-2) and TRBJ1-2; 7 bases are a match to TRBD1. The CDR3 loop spans 13 amino acids. CDR1 and CDR2 (germline): LGHDT, YNNKEL (reference sequence). Trimming removed 4 bases from V and 12 bases from J; junction bases left unmatched: 11. The CDR3 nucleotides read TGTGCCAGCAGCCCCCGGGCAGGGGGGACCCACACCTTC. Protein sequence: CASSPRAGGTHTF.

The chain combines TRBV9 with TRBJ2-2; D may be TRBD1 (6 bases). Trimming shortened V by 0 bases and J by 1 base, and 10 bases separated the two germline ends. This CDR3 is built from 16 residues. From germline, CDR1 is SGDLS and CDR2 YYNGEE. The CDR3 sequence: CASSVDGQRNTGELFF. CDR3 DNA: TGTGCCAGCAGCGTAGACGGACAGAGGAACACCGGGGAGCTGTTTTTT.

The chain employs TRBV9 and TRBJ2-5; 7 nucleotides align to TRBD1. Germline V gene lookup returns CDR1 SGDLS and CDR2 YYNGEE. Trimming at V came to 0 bases and at J to 0 bases, leaving 2 bases not matched to a gene. This CDR3 spans 15 amino acids. CDR3 in amino acids: CASSVGTGNQETQYF. CDR3 nucleotide sequence: TGTGCCAGCAGCGTAGGGACAGGCAACCAAGAGACCCAGTACTTC.

This clone was recorded only once. The V call is TRBV11-2, the J call TRBJ2-1, with 11 nucleotides matching TRBD2. Unmatched junction bases numbered 9, after V lost 5 bases and J lost 3 bases. Germline V gene lookup returns CDR1 SGHAT and CDR2 FQNNGV. The CDR3 contains 17 residues. The CDR3 sequence is CASSLVTSGEYYNEQFF. The CDR3 nucleotides are TGTGCCAGCAGCCTAGTGACTAGCGGGGAATACTACAATGAGCAGTTCTTC. Variable domain in full (rest from reference TRBV11-2 and TRBJ2-1): EAGVAQSPRYKIIEKRQSVAFWCNPISGHATLYWYQQILGQGPKLLIQFQNNGVVDDSQLPKDRFSAERLKGVDSTLKIQPAKLEDSAVYLCASSLVTSGEYYNEQFFGPGTRLTVL.

The chain is built from TRBV28 and TRBJ2-6; D not certain. The germline V gene encodes CDR1 MDHEN and CDR2 SYDVKM. The germline V and J ends were trimmed by 2 bases and 0 bases, with 5 bases remaining between them. This CDR3 is 15 amino acids long. The DNA of the CDR3 is TGTGCCAGCAGTTTACCCTTCTCTGGGGCCAACGTCCTGACTTTC. The encoded protein is CASSLPFSGANVLTF.

The chain is built from TRBV7-2 and TRBJ2-3; TRBD2 agrees at 10 bases. After removal of 3 bases from V and 1 base from J, the junction contained 4 bases not matched to a gene. CDR1 and CDR2 from the germline V gene are SGHTA and FQGNSA. The CDR3 has 16 residues. The CDR3 sequence is CASSFAGTSGTDTQYF. The CDR3 nucleotides read TGTGCCAGCAGCTTCGCTGGGACTAGCGGCACAGATACGCAGTATTTT.

This clone was seen more than once but under ten times. The chain recombines TRBV7-3 with TRBJ2-2; 8 bases agree with TRBD1. This CDR3 region has 13 residues. V trimming: 5 bases; J trimming: 6 bases; junction bases outside the gene matches: 2. From germline, CDR1 is SGHTA and CDR2 FQGTGA. The CDR3 sequence is CASSQTGAGELFF. Here the CDR3 DNA reads TGTGCCAGCAGCCAGACAGGGGCCGGGGAGCTGTTTTTT.

J is TRBJ1-1 and V is TRBV5-1, with TRBD1 as a possible D gene (6 bases). This CDR3 contains 15 residues. Trimming took off 1 base at V and 4 bases at J, with 14 bases between the two ends. Germline V lookup: CDR1 SGHRS, CDR2 YFSETQ. CDR3 DNA sequence: TGCGCCAGCAGCTTGTGGGGGCTGGGCGGCACTGAAGCTTTCTTT. This codes for CASSLWGLGGTEAFF.

The chain joins TRBV7-2 to TRBJ2-6; TRBD2 might be the D (5 bases). There are 18 residues in the CDR3. Between the trimmed V and J ends, which lost 2 bases and 0 bases, there was a span of 14 bases. CDR1 is SGHTA and CDR2 is FQGNSA in the germline V gene. In DNA form, the CDR3 reads TGTGCCAGCAGCTTAAGCACCGGAGGTTCCTCTGGGGCCAACGTCCTGACTTTC. Encoded protein: CASSLSTGGSSGANVLTF. Looking up the rest from reference TRBV7-2 and TRBJ2-6 gives the full variable domain: GAGVSQSPSNKVTEKGKDVELRCDPISGHTALYWYRQSLGQGLEFLIYFQGNSAPDKSGLPSDRFSAERTGGSVSTLTIQRTQQEDSAVYLCASSLSTGGSSGANVLTFGAGSRLTVL.

This chain connects TRBV5-6 to TRBJ2-3; TRBD2 aligns across 11 bases. V lost 5 bases, J lost 6 bases, and 14 bases stayed unmatched. Looked up from germline, CDR1 is SGHDT and CDR2 is YYEEEE. The CDR3 runs to 17 residues. DNA of the CDR3: TGTGCCAGCAGTCCAAAATTGGTAGCGGGGGGGCTCGATACGCAGTATTTT. It codes for CASSPKLVAGGLDTQYF.

This rearrangement joins TRBV15 to TRBJ2-2; 8 bases match TRBD1. V lost 3 bases to trimming and J lost 4 bases; unmatched junction nucleotides: 7. The germline gives CDR1 LNHNV, CDR2 YYDKDF (reference sequence). The CDR3 has 16 residues. CDR3 residues: CATSRGWTGITGELFF. The DNA for the CDR3 is TGTGCCACCAGCAGGGGGTGGACAGGGATCACCGGGGAGCTGTTTTTT. Based on the CDR3 plus reference TRBV15 and TRBJ2-2, the full variable domain is DAMVIQNPRYQVTQFGKPVTLSCSQTLNHNVMYWYQQKSSQAPKLLFHYYDKDFNNEADTPDNFQSRRPNTSFCFLDIRSPGLGDTAMYLCATSRGWTGITGELFFGEGSRLTVL.

The chain has TRBV28 and TRBJ2-2, with 7 bases aligning to TRBD2. There are 15 residues in the CDR3. Germline CDR1 and CDR2: MDHEN and SYDVKM. The V gene end was trimmed by 3 bases and the J gene end by 6 bases; junction bases not matched to a gene: 7. In DNA form, the CDR3 reads TGTGCCAGCAGTTTTCGGGGGGTTGGAGCCGGGGAGCTGTTTTTT. This gives the protein CASSFRGVGAGELFF.

The CDR3 DNA is TGTGCCAGCAGCGAAACAGGAACTAATCGAGAAAAACTGTTTTTT. Translation: CASSETGTNREKLFF. V gene TRBV9 combines with J gene TRBJ1-4; possible D gene TRBD1, 5 bases. Germline-derived CDR1 and CDR2 are SGDLS and YYNGEE. The CDR3 totals 15 residues. Trimming took 3 bases from V and 8 from J, leaving 17 bases between them. Together with reference TRBV9 and TRBJ1-4, the CDR3 gives the full variable domain: DSGVTQTPKHLITATGQRVTLRCSPRSGDLSVYWYQQSLDQGLQFLIQYYNGEERAKGNILERFSAQQFPDLHSELNLSSLELGDSALYFCASSETGTNREKLFFGSGTQLSVL.

The J gene is TRBJ2-6, the V gene TRBV14; possibly TRBD2 for D (6 bases). This CDR3 is built from 18 residues. Germline CDR1 reads SGHDN; CDR2 reads FVKESK. Trimming removed 4 bases from V and 0 bases from J, with 16 bases in between. CDR3 loop: CASSPQGRGFSGANVLTF. The CDR3 DNA sequence: TGTGCCAGCAGCCCCCAAGGGCGGGGTTTCTCTGGGGCCAACGTCCTGACTTTC.

The V gene is TRBV19, the J gene TRBJ1-2, with no clear D. The CDR3 covers 14 residues. Trimming stripped 3 bases from V and 4 bases from J, with 12 bases between. The germline V gene encodes CDR1 LNHDA and CDR2 SQIVND (reference sequence). The CDR3 coding sequence is TGTGCCAGTAGTATTGCAGTCCAGGCCTATGGCTACACCTTC. Its translation: CASSIAVQAYGYTF.

This chain joins TRBV7-2 and TRBJ1-6, with D perhaps TRBD1 (5 bases). The germline V gene encodes CDR1 SGHTA and CDR2 FQGNSA. V was clipped by 4 bases and J by 13 bases, with 17 bases between them. The length of the CDR3 is 14 residues. The CDR3 coding sequence is TGTGCCAGCAGCTCGCTTCAGGGTGGGGGGCCCCTCCACTTT. It encodes CASSSLQGGGPLHF.

This chain connects TRBV28 to TRBJ1-6, with D perhaps matching TRBD1 (5 bases). The CDR3 has 13 residues. Trimming pared 11 bases from V and 9 bases from J, leaving 17 bases between. Germline V lookup: CDR1 MDHEN, CDR2 SYDVKM. CDR3 amino acids: CASQGRDRSPLHF. The CDR3 DNA reads as TGTGCCTCGCAGGGCAGGGATCGTTCACCCCTCCACTTT.

The chain combines TRBV6-6 with TRBJ1-6; D gene ambiguous. The V end was cut by 11 bases, the J end by 0 bases, with 17 bases between. The germline CDR1 and CDR2 sequences are MNHNY and SVGAGI (reference sequence). The CDR3 totals 16 residues. DNA for the CDR3: TGTGCCGGTCGTCAAGGAGGGAGCTCCTATAATTCACCCCTCCACTTT. Translated, it gives CAGRQGGSSYNSPLHF.